The rows below give T cell receptor beta chains drawn from one sample of a study of T cell changes during pregnancy in multiple sclerosis. The method was immunoSEQ multiplex PCR; TCRdb's version includes in-frame clones alone and lacks a portion of them. This table holds 70,000 to 95,000 clones, 85% to 95% found once. Sequencing used peripheral blood, obtained after pregnancy. The receptors stem from a female donor in good health, enrolled as a control in a pregnancy study. Each CDR3 is given with its conserved first and last residue. Fields, in order: V gene, J gene, clone size, CDR3 protein. Some rows mark clone size as missing; the rest say once, few, many or name a class of expanded clone.

TRBV2	TRBJ1-1	-	CASSGHTEAFF
TRBV9	TRBJ2-5	-	CASSVGTSRETQYF
TRBV19	TRBJ2-3	-	CASSIAGGSPPDTQYF
TRBV6-1	TRBJ1-1	few	CASNRRDSMNTEAFF
TRBV5-1	TRBJ2-1	-	CASSLSGLAASYNEQFF
TRBV2	TRBJ1-1	-	CASTQGTANTEAFF
TRBV28	TRBJ2-7	-	CASSLLASPYEQYF
TRBV6-5	TRBJ1-3	-	CASSYGGNRNTIYF
TRBV15	TRBJ2-5	-	CATTEGTQETQYF
TRBV13	TRBJ2-4	-	CASSPGTSGRAGAKNIQYF
TRBV21-1	TRBJ1-2	-	CASSNGGWGYGYTF
TRBV11-3	TRBJ2-7	-	CASSGPGLPAVYF
TRBV7-2	TRBJ1-2	few	CASSLHATGNYGYTF
TRBV19	TRBJ2-1	-	CASTLTSSYNEQFF
TRBV4-1	TRBJ2-4	once	CASSHLGQGGDIQYF
TRBV7-6	TRBJ2-5	-	CASSLARQETQYF
TRBV10-1	TRBJ2-1	-	CASSEGAGSNEQFF
TRBV11-2	TRBJ1-5	-	CASSLTAPNQPQHF
TRBV7-8	TRBJ1-3	once	CASSLRGSGNTIYF
TRBV5-6	TRBJ1-2	-	CASSLAGGVDGYTF
TRBV29-1	TRBJ1-1	-	CSVGLEGFDTEAFF
TRBV5-5	TRBJ2-1	-	CASSLVLAENNEQFF
TRBV7-9	TRBJ1-6	-	CASGDPGTYNSPLHF
TRBV25-1	TRBJ2-1	-	CASSELRGAGWQFF
TRBV30	TRBJ1-3	-	CAWRGGHTIYF
TRBV30	TRBJ2-1	-	CAFGPGQGVGEQFF
TRBV28	TRBJ2-3	once	CAGSRVWADTQYF
TRBV7-8	TRBJ1-2	-	CASSRTPGEGYTF
TRBV7-3	TRBJ1-1	-	CASSPDRDTEAFF
TRBV12-5	TRBJ1-6	few	CATTRGGHSPLHF
TRBV18	TRBJ2-7	-	CASSPDRHYEQYF
TRBV27	TRBJ2-3	-	CASSATEITTDTQYF
TRBV10-3	TRBJ2-7	-	CAISQLAGGRSYEQYF
TRBV18	TRBJ2-7	once	CASSPPRTGYEQYF
TRBV5-1	TRBJ2-3	-	CASSSGLSTDTQYF
TRBV7-9	TRBJ1-4	-	CASSLGTEATNEKLFF
TRBV7-3	TRBJ2-1	-	CASSSSGNNEQFF
TRBV11-2	TRBJ2-7	-	CASSLGLPGAYEQYF
TRBV6-1	TRBJ1-2	-	CASSETTGGYGYTF
TRBV7-3	TRBJ1-5	-	CASSLGQGQPQHF
TRBV7-2	TRBJ1-1	-	CASSLNILAFF
TRBV5-1	TRBJ2-5	-	CASSEDRVETQYF
TRBV7-9	TRBJ1-2	-	CASSFQGQLYGYTF
TRBV5-4	TRBJ2-3	-	CASSFGGISSTDTQYF
TRBV7-9	TRBJ1-4	-	CASSLERQFNEKLFF
TRBV6-5	TRBJ2-5	-	CASSYSAGTETQYF
TRBV28	TRBJ2-3	-	CASSLTGTGDSDTQYF
TRBV7-9	TRBJ1-2	-	CASSLAEGGYTF
TRBV28	TRBJ2-1	-	CASDPGHYNEQFF
TRBV11-3	TRBJ2-7	-	CASSSTGGKQYF
TRBV7-8	TRBJ2-6	-	CASKNRAGANVLTF
TRBV5-6	TRBJ2-2	-	CASSRRQGRTGELFF
TRBV10-3	TRBJ2-3	-	CAIAGGEGDTQYF
TRBV7-9	TRBJ2-1	-	CASSLTSGHYNEQFF
TRBV5-8	TRBJ2-3	-	CASSLAGGATQYF
TRBV28	TRBJ2-7	-	CASSKGQSYEQYF
TRBV6-6	TRBJ2-7	-	CASSYFRDSYEQYF
TRBV5-1	TRBJ2-7	-	CASSSGPSSYEQYF